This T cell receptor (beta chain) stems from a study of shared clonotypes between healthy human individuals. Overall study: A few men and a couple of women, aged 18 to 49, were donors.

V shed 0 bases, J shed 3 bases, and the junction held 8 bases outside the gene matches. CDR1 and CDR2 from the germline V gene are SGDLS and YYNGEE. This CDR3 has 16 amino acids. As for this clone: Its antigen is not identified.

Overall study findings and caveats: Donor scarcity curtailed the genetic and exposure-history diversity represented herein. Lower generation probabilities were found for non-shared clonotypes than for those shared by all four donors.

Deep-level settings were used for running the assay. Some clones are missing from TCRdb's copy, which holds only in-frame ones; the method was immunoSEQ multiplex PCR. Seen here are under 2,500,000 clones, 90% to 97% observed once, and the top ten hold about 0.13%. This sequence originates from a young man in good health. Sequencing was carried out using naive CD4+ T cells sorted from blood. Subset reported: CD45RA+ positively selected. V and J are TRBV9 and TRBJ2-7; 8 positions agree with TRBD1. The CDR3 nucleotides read TGTGCCAGCAGCGTAGGAAGCGGTGGACAGGGCTACGAGCAGTACTTC. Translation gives CASSVGSGGQGYEQYF. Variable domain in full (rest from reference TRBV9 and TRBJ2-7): DSGVTQTPKHLITATGQRVTLRCSPRSGDLSVYWYQQSLDQGLQFLIQYYNGEERAKGNILERFSAQQFPDLHSELNLSSLELGDSALYFCASSVGSGGQGYEQYFGPGTRLTVT.